Below are 10 T cell receptor beta chains sequenced from a single sample in a study of cytomegalovirus exposure and HLA in healthy donors. Amplification used 60 Vbeta primers and 13 Jbeta primers. Sequenced by immunoSEQ multiplex PCR; TCRdb stores in-frame clones only, minus some. The sample records tens of thousands of clones, approximately 76% being singletons. The sample comprised PBMCs. Receptors originate from a man aged 50-59 years in good health and CMV-seronegative.

V is TRBV27 and J is TRBJ2-5, with 8 bases aligning to TRBD1. CDR1 and CDR2 from the germline V gene are MNHEY and SMNVEV (reference sequence). This CDR3 comprises 19 residues. V gave up 6 bases and J gave up 1 base; unmatched junction bases: 19. The CDR3 region is CASSSTKKVTGDRQETQYF. CDR3 in DNA: TGTGCCAGCAGCTCCACAAAAAAGGTGACAGGGGACCGCCAAGAGACCCAGTACTTC.

The chain recombines TRBV6-5 with TRBJ1-6; D remains ambiguous. Trimming stripped 6 bases from V and 5 bases from J, with 17 bases between. In germline, CDR1 is MNHEY, CDR2 SVGAGI. The CDR3 spans 16 residues. DNA of the CDR3: TGTGCCAGCAGCTACCGCACAGCAGCTGATAATTCACCCCTCCACTTT. Protein product: CASSYRTAADNSPLHF.

This clone was observed a handful of times. The V and J genes are TRBV2 and TRBJ1-4, with D tentatively TRBD1 (6 bases). The CDR3 is 15 amino acids. The germline V gene has CDR1 SNHLY and CDR2 FYNNEI. V was cut by 5 bases and J by 3 bases, with 13 bases left in between. The CDR3 region has the DNA TGTGCCAGCAGTCCTCAGACAGGATCTAATGAAAAACTGTTTTTT. Translating gives CASSPQTGSNEKLFF. Filled out from reference TRBV2 and TRBJ1-4, the complete variable domain reads EPEVTQTPSHQVTQMGQEVILRCVPISNHLYFYWYRQILGQKVEFLVSFYNNEISEKSEIFDDQFSVERPDGSNFTLKIRSTKLEDSAMYFCASSPQTGSNEKLFFGSGTQLSVL.

The table lists this clone with a count of one. The chain recombines TRBV10-3 with TRBJ2-5, with 8 bases identical to TRBD2. The germline V gene encodes CDR1 ENHRY and CDR2 SYGVKD. V lost 8 bases, J lost 5 bases, and 19 bases stayed unmatched. The CDR3 consists of 17 residues. The chain's CDR3 is CAIGGSAGDARGETQYF. The CDR3, as DNA: TGTGCCATCGGTGGGTCAGCGGGGGACGCCCGGGGGGAGACCCAGTACTTC.

The chain recombines TRBV7-2 with TRBJ1-3; 12 nucleotides align to TRBD1. V was clipped by 4 bases and J by 4 bases; unmatched bases: 8. This CDR3 has 17 amino acids. Looked up from germline, CDR1 is SGHTA and CDR2 is FQGNSA. The CDR3 protein is CASSSGTGGASGNTIYF. The CDR3 DNA reads TGTGCCAGCAGCTCCGGGACAGGGGGCGCTTCGGGAAACACCATATATTTT.

The genes are TRBV6-5 and TRBJ1-2; 9 nucleotides align to TRBD1. The germline gives CDR1 MNHEY, CDR2 SVGAGI. The CDR3 covers 12 residues. Trimming took 10 bases from V and 5 from J; bases not matched to a gene: 5. Written as DNA, the CDR3 is TGTGCCACCCGGGACAGGGAGTATGGCTACACCTTC. Its protein is CATRDREYGYTF.

The chain uses TRBV7-6 and TRBJ2-2, with D tentatively TRBD1 (6 bases). V was clipped by 3 bases and J by 6 bases, with 8 bases between them. CDR3 length equals 13 residues. CDR1 is SGHVS and CDR2 is FNYEAQ in the germline V gene. CDR3 amino acids: CASSFTGSGELFF. The CDR3 nucleotides are TGTGCCAGCAGCTTTACAGGGTCCGGGGAGCTGTTTTTT.

This clone was found once. The CDR3 region is CASSLEHYTQYF. The CDR3 bases are TGTGCCAGCAGCTTGGAACATTATACGCAGTATTTT. The J gene is TRBJ2-3, the V gene TRBV5-4; D is undetermined. Germline values: CDR1 SGHNT, CDR2 YYREEE (reference sequence). This CDR3 region has 12 residues. Trimming pared 0 bases from V and 7 bases from J, leaving 6 bases between. Using reference TRBV5-4 and TRBJ2-3 for the parts outside the CDR3, the full variable domain is ETGVTQSPTHLIKTRGQQVTLRCSSQSGHNTVSWYQQALGQGPQFIFQYYREEENGRGNFPPRFSGLQFPNYSSELNVNALELDDSALYLCASSLEHYTQYFGPGTRLTVL.

The chain uses TRBV7-2 and TRBJ1-5; 7 positions match TRBD1. In germline, CDR1 is SGHTA, CDR2 FQGNSA. This CDR3 spans 17 amino acids. Trimming removed 1 base from V and 2 bases from J; junction bases left unmatched: 8. CDR3: CASSLVPTGLGNQPQHF. Written as DNA, the CDR3 is TGTGCCAGCAGCTTAGTCCCGACAGGGCTTGGCAATCAGCCCCAGCATTTT.

The chain recombines TRBV9 with TRBJ2-6; possible D gene TRBD2, 7 bases. Germline values: CDR1 SGDLS, CDR2 YYNGEE. V was shortened by 1 base and J by 0 bases, with 11 bases between the two germline ends. CDR3 length equals 17 residues. The DNA for the CDR3 is TGTGCCAGCAGCGTAAGGGGGGGGTACTCTGGGGCCAACGTCCTGACTTTC. Translated, it gives CASSVRGGYSGANVLTF.